Below, one T cell receptor (beta chain) is given with its context. The sample originates from a study of blood T cell repertoires in COVID-19. Whole-study context: The origin of the acute and convalescent COVID-19 samples was the United States, Italy and Spain. PBMCs, B-cell-depleted T cells, or T cells provided the cDNA or gDNA that made up the material.

The CDR3 spans 14 residues. V lost 1 base to trimming and J lost 4 bases, with 9 bases between them. The germline V gene has CDR1 SGHNT and CDR2 YYREEE (reference sequence). Original processing methods: By means of reference gene primer amplification, nucleated cell counts were estimated. Clones were sequenced by immunoSEQ multiplex PCR, and TCRdb holds only the in-frame ones, with some missing. The DNA was the basis for D and trimming; V, J and clone size are from that table. This table holds around 100,000 clones, roughly 87% found once. V is TRBV5-4 and J is TRBJ1-5; weak D call: TRBD1 (6 bases). The clonotype originates from a woman aged 80 or over in a cohort sampled during active COVID-19. What was sequenced was peripheral blood. The CDR3 nucleotides are TGTGCCAGCAGCTTGCCAGGGGCTAATCAGCCCCAGCATTTT. The encoded protein is CASSLPGANQPQHF.